One sample yielded the 30 T cell receptor beta chains listed below, sequenced in a study of T-cell reconstitution after alpha-beta-depleted transplantation in children. Unique molecular identifiers featured in how the TCRbeta library was prepared. TCRdb reanalysed the PCR reads using MiXCR and keeps one entry per CDR3 protein. The sample yields over 150,000 distinct CDR3 sequences, 5.5% to 7% seen once. The sequences come from PBMCs, collected before TCRalphabeta/CD19-depleted stem cell transplant. These receptors all come from a boy aged 2-15 years with acute lymphoblastic leukemia, due to receive a stem cell transplant.

This clonotype was picked up many times. This chain uses TRBV24-1 with TRBJ1-4; TRBD1 aligns across 11 bases. The CDR3 runs to 13 residues. V lost 8 bases, J lost 8 bases, and 3 bases stayed unmatched. Looked up from germline, CDR1 is KGHDR and CDR2 is SFDVKD. The CDR3 sequence: CATKGTGGEKLFF. In DNA form, the CDR3 reads TGTGCCACCAAAGGGACAGGGGGGGAAAAACTGTTTTTT.

The table lists this clonotype with many counts. This sequence joins TRBV29-1 and TRBJ2-3, with D hard to call. CDR3 length equals 14 residues. Germline CDR1 is SQVTM and CDR2 is ANQGSEA. Between the trimmed V and J ends, which lost 7 bases and 2 bases, there was a span of 16 bases. CDR3 residues: CSALRQATTDTQYF. In DNA, the CDR3 is TGCAGCGCCCTGAGGCAGGCAACCACAGATACGCAGTATTTT.

In this sample, this clonotype turned up many times. This chain links TRBV28 with TRBJ1-1; 9 nucleotides agree with TRBD1. Germline CDR1 reads MDHEN; CDR2 reads SYDVKM. The CDR3 extends over 15 amino acids. Losses at the gene ends were 4 bases for V and 7 bases for J; bases not matched to a gene: 10. This CDR3 is CASSSRDRARGEAFF. The CDR3, as DNA: TGTGCCAGCAGTTCTAGGGACAGGGCGCGGGGTGAAGCTTTCTTT. Filled out from reference TRBV28 and TRBJ1-1, the complete variable domain reads DVKVTQSSRYLVKRTGEKVFLECVQDMDHENMFWYRQDPGLGLRLIYFSYDVKMKEKGDIPEGYSVSREKKERFSLILESASTNQTSMYLCASSSRDRARGEAFFGQGTRLTVV.

The rearrangement links TRBV6-2 or TRBV6-3 to TRBJ2-5; either TRBD1 or TRBD2 may fit D (5 bases each). The CDR3 runs to 16 residues. CDR1 MNHEY and CDR2 SVGEGT come from the germline V gene. Trimming removed 6 bases from V and 5 bases from J, with 22 bases in between. The DNA of the CDR3 is TGTGCCAGCAGCCCCGGGGACCCAACCTCTAGGGAGACCCAGTACTTC. It specifies CASSPGDPTSRETQYF.

This clonotype appeared many times. The chain uses TRBV28 and TRBJ2-1; 11 bases match TRBD2. V dropped 5 bases and J dropped 5; count of bases not matched to a gene: 5. The germline gives CDR1 MDHEN, CDR2 SYDVKM. CDR3 length equals 15 residues. The CDR3 region is CASSSSGRADNEQFF. Written as DNA, the CDR3 is TGTGCCAGCAGTAGTAGCGGGAGGGCGGACAATGAGCAGTTCTTC.

This clonotype was seen repeatedly, ten times or more. The chain is built from TRBV27 and TRBJ2-1; D is ambiguous. This CDR3 has 15 amino acids. Trimming took off 5 bases at V and 0 bases at J, with 11 bases between the two ends. CDR1 is MNHEY, CDR2 SMNVEV, per germline (reference sequence). This chain's CDR3 is CASSPTWSSYNEQFF. CDR3 nucleotide sequence: TGTGCCAGCAGTCCCACATGGAGCTCCTACAATGAGCAGTTCTTC.

A few counts support this clonotype. The rearrangement links TRBV3-1 to TRBJ2-7; 7 bases map to TRBD2. Germline V CDR1 and CDR2: LGHDT, YNNKEL (reference sequence). The CDR3 is 15 residues long. V gave up 0 bases and J gave up 1 base; unmatched junction bases: 3. CDR3: CASSQEFGGSYEQYF. The CDR3 DNA is TGTGCCAGCAGCCAAGAATTCGGGGGGTCCTACGAGCAGTACTTC.

This clonotype was seen at least ten times. The chain combines TRBV12-3 or TRBV12-4 with TRBJ2-3; D may be TRBD2 (6 bases). This CDR3 spans 13 amino acids. V was pared by 3 bases and J by 4 bases, with 8 bases between. The CDR3 nucleotides read TGTGCCAGCAGTTTGGCTAGCGCAGATACGCAGTATTTT. Its protein is CASSLASADTQYF.

This clonotype was observed many times. V gene TRBV20-1 combines with J gene TRBJ2-3; D remains ambiguous. The CDR3 runs 14 residues. The V end was cut by 1 base, the J end by 2 bases, with 10 bases between. CDR1 and CDR2 (germline): DFQATT, SNEGSKA (reference sequence). The CDR3: CSARVPAFTDTQYF. CDR3 bases: TGCAGTGCTAGAGTCCCGGCGTTCACAGATACGCAGTATTTT.

The sample holds many counts of this clonotype. J is TRBJ2-7 and V is TRBV28; TRBD2 aligns across 12 bases. Looked up from germline, CDR1 is MDHEN and CDR2 is SYDVKM. V lost 3 bases, J lost 4 bases, and 4 bases stayed unmatched. The CDR3 loop spans 15 amino acids. The CDR3 here is CASSLTSGSIYEQYF. The CDR3, as DNA: TGTGCCAGCAGTTTGACTAGCGGGAGTATTTACGAGCAGTACTTC.

This clonotype was counted between two and nine times. The rearrangement links TRBV6-5 to TRBJ2-6; 10 nucleotides line up with TRBD1. Unmatched junction bases numbered 7, after V lost 2 bases and J lost 0 bases. The CDR3 totals 19 residues. The germline CDR1 and CDR2 sequences are MNHEY and SVGAGI. In DNA form, the CDR3 reads TGTGCCAGCAGTTACCTGCTAGGACAGGGGGTCTCTGGGGCCAACGTCCTGACTTTC. Translated, it gives CASSYLLGQGVSGANVLTF.

At least ten counts were recorded for this clonotype. V is TRBV20-1 and J is TRBJ1-3, with TRBD1 matching 10 bases. The CDR3 runs 15 residues. The trim removed 6 bases at V and 0 bases at J, leaving 5 bases unmatched. From germline, CDR1 is DFQATT and CDR2 SNEGSKA (reference sequence). CDR3 amino acids: CSAAGQGSSGNTIYF. For the CDR3, the DNA is TGCAGTGCCGCGGGACAGGGGAGCTCTGGAAACACCATATATTTT.

This clonotype was recorded many times. CDR3 sequence reads: CASSQGGRAPEQFF. CDR3 nucleotides: TGCGCCAGCAGCCAAGGCGGGAGGGCCCCTGAGCAGTTCTTC. The V and J genes are TRBV4-3 and TRBJ2-1; 9 bases align to TRBD2. V dropped 1 base and J dropped 9; count of bases not matched to a gene: 4. The CDR3 totals 14 residues. Germline-derived CDR1 and CDR2 are LGHNA and YSLEER.

This clonotype has a count of ten or more. The CDR3 region is CASSYSGAEVYNEQFF. The CDR3 coding sequence is TGTGCCAGCAGTTACTCAGGAGCGGAGGTCTACAATGAGCAGTTCTTC. This sequence joins TRBV6-5 and TRBJ2-1; tentative D call: TRBD2 (5 bases). The CDR3 is 16 residues long. The germline V gene encodes CDR1 MNHEY and CDR2 SVGAGI. V lost 0 bases to trimming and J lost 3 bases, with 12 bases between them.

At least ten counts were recorded for this clonotype. V is TRBV5-1 and J is TRBJ1-2; TRBD1 agrees at 8 bases. CDR3 length: 14 amino acids. Trimming at V came to 2 bases and at J to 0 bases, leaving 0 bases not matched to a gene. CDR1 SGHRS and CDR2 YFSETQ come from the germline V gene. CDR3: CASSLQGANYGYTF. CDR3 bases: TGCGCCAGCAGCTTACAGGGGGCTAACTATGGCTACACCTTC.

This clonotype occurred many times. The chain recombines TRBV29-1 with TRBJ2-7, with 9 bases lining up with TRBD1. Germline CDR1 reads SQVTM; CDR2 reads ANQGSEA. The trim removed 7 bases at V and 12 bases at J, leaving 16 bases unmatched. CDR3 size: 13 residues. The CDR3 coding sequence is TGCAGCGCCAAATCCGGGACAGGGTCTTTTCTGTACTTC. Amino acids: CSAKSGTGSFLYF.

This clonotype has a handful of counts. The genes are TRBV2 and TRBJ2-5; possible D gene TRBD1, 6 bases. From germline, CDR1 is SNHLY and CDR2 FYNNEI. The CDR3 has 12 residues. V gave up 4 bases and J gave up 3 bases, with 6 bases separating them. CDR3 sequence reads: CASSGQEETQYF. For the CDR3, the DNA is TGTGCCAGCAGTGGACAGGAAGAGACCCAGTACTTC.

Ten or more counts support this clonotype. V and J are TRBV9 and TRBJ2-5, with a weak D call TRBD2 (6 bases). Trimming removed 0 bases at V and 6 bases at J, with 18 bases between. The germline CDR1 and CDR2 sequences are SGDLS and YYNGEE. The CDR3 covers 16 residues. This chain's CDR3 is CASSVASSGWGKTQYF. The CDR3 DNA follows: TGTGCCAGCAGCGTAGCTTCCAGCGGGTGGGGTAAGACCCAGTACTTC.

A few counts support this clonotype. The chain uses TRBV20-1 and TRBJ2-1; D is tentatively TRBD1 or TRBD2 (6 bases each). Between the trimmed V and J ends, which lost 6 bases and 9 bases, there was a span of 24 bases. CDR3 size: 15 residues. The V gene's germline CDR1 is DFQATT and CDR2 SNEGSKA (reference sequence). CDR3 protein: CSAPHFEGGQVEQFF. The CDR3 nucleotides read TGCAGTGCCCCCCATTTTGAAGGGGGGCAAGTTGAGCAGTTCTTC.

This chain connects TRBV4-2 to TRBJ2-7, with 7 bases aligning to TRBD1. Germline assignment: CDR1 LGHNA and CDR2 YNFKEQ. CDR3 size: 15 residues. Trimming at V came to 4 bases and at J to 3 bases, leaving 9 bases not matched to a gene. The DNA for the CDR3 is TGTGCCAGCAGCCCGCGGCCGGCAGGGGGCTACGAGCAGTACTTC. As protein: CASSPRPAGGYEQYF.

The table lists this clonotype with a few counts. The rearrangement uses TRBV28 and TRBJ2-5; 10 nucleotides agree with TRBD1. The V gene's germline CDR1 is MDHEN and CDR2 SYDVKM. Germline trimming cut 4 bases from V and 2 bases from J; bases unmatched to any gene: 19. The CDR3 extends over 20 amino acids. Here the CDR3 DNA reads TGTGCCAGCAGTTCATTCACCGGGACAGGGGTTTTATTAGGTCAAGAGACCCAGTACTTC. Residues: CASSSFTGTGVLLGQETQYF. The entire variable domain, with the rest obtained from reference TRBV28 and TRBJ2-5, is as follows: DVKVTQSSRYLVKRTGEKVFLECVQDMDHENMFWYRQDPGLGLRLIYFSYDVKMKEKGDIPEGYSVSREKKERFSLILESASTNQTSMYLCASSSFTGTGVLLGQETQYFGPGTRLLVL.

This rearrangement joins TRBV6-2 or TRBV6-3 to TRBJ1-5; 7 positions agree with TRBD1. The CDR3 totals 16 residues. CDR1 and CDR2 from the germline V gene are MNHEY and SVGEGT. V lost 6 bases, J lost 5 bases, and 13 bases stayed unmatched. This CDR3 is CASSPTSGTAYQPQHF. CDR3 coding DNA: TGTGCCAGCAGCCCAACCTCCGGGACAGCGTATCAGCCCCAGCATTTT.

This clonotype was seen at least ten times. This sequence joins TRBV5-1 and TRBJ2-2, with 9 nucleotides matching TRBD1. The CDR3 is 15 amino acids. Germline-derived CDR1 and CDR2 are SGHRS and YFSETQ. Trimming removed 0 bases from V and 4 bases from J; junction bases left unmatched: 1. DNA for the CDR3: TGCGCCAGCAGCTTGGAGGACAGGGGCACCGGGGAGCTGTTTTTT. Translation: CASSLEDRGTGELFF.

This clonotype turned up a few times. V is TRBV21-1 and J is TRBJ1-6. TRBV21-1 is a pseudogene segment. This CDR3 region has 16 residues. CDR3 nucleotides: TGTGCCAGCAACCTAGAGCGGGCAGAAGAAACTTCACCCCTCCACTTT. Translated, it gives CASNLERAEETSPLHF.

In its sample, this clonotype was seen many times. The chain employs TRBV11-1 and TRBJ2-3; the D gene is possibly TRBD1 (6 bases). The CDR3 sequence is 14 residues long. CDR1 SGHAT and CDR2 FQDESV come from the germline V gene (reference sequence). The V and J ends lost 6 bases and 6 bases respectively, with 16 bases between them. The CDR3 DNA reads TGTGCCAGCAGTCCAGGGGATGCGCAGGATACGCAGTATTTT. It yields the protein CASSPGDAQDTQYF.

The chain links TRBV7-2 to TRBJ1-2; 10 bases agree with TRBD1. The germline CDR1 and CDR2 sequences are SGHTA and FQGNSA. The CDR3 loop spans 15 amino acids. J lost 7 bases, V lost 4 bases, and 9 bases had no gene match. CDR3 sequence: CASSSVDRGQSGYTF. CDR3 DNA sequence: TGTGCCAGCAGCTCAGTTGACAGGGGGCAGAGTGGCTACACCTTC.

This clonotype was recorded a few times. This rearrangement joins TRBV5-1 to TRBJ2-7; D is perhaps TRBD2 (5 bases). Trimming cost V 0 bases and J 5 bases, with 12 bases left between them. CDR3 length: 14 residues. Germline CDR1 reads SGHRS; CDR2 reads YFSETQ. The CDR3 protein is CASSLDRGFHEQYF. The CDR3 DNA is TGCGCCAGCAGCTTGGATCGCGGGTTTCACGAGCAGTACTTC.

This clonotype came up many times. The CDR3 DNA sequence: TGTGCCAGCAGCGTAGTCGGGTTTGGGACAGGGGGAGTTTCAGCAGATACGCAGTATTTT. Amino acids: CASSVVGFGTGGVSADTQYF. The V gene is TRBV9, the J gene TRBJ2-3, with TRBD1 matching 11 bases. V lost 0 bases to trimming and J lost 4 bases; unmatched junction nucleotides: 16. The germline CDR1 and CDR2 sequences are SGDLS and YYNGEE. The CDR3 sequence is 20 residues long.

V gene TRBV18 combines with J gene TRBJ1-1; D is unresolved. The germline gives CDR1 KGHSH, CDR2 LQKENI. V was clipped by 6 bases and J by 0 bases, with 11 bases between them. CDR3 length: 14 residues. CDR3 residues: CASSPGNLNTEAFF. The CDR3 region has the DNA TGTGCCAGCTCCCCGGGGAACTTGAACACTGAAGCTTTCTTT.

This clonotype was detected ten times or more. J is TRBJ1-5 and V is TRBV4-3; D unclear. Germline assignment: CDR1 LGHNA and CDR2 YSLEER. The V gene lost 0 bases and the J gene lost 3 bases, with 9 bases spanning the gap. The CDR3 covers 15 residues. CDR3 coding DNA: TGCGCCAGCAGCCAAGATGGGTTCGCCAATCAGCCCCAGCATTTT. Translating it yields CASSQDGFANQPQHF.